The present T cell receptor beta chain was sequenced within a study of shared clonotypes between healthy human individuals. Across the study: Three CD4 naive, three CD4 memory, two CD8 naive and one CD8 memory plate were used per donor. General observations from the study: Deeper or shallower sequencing was expected to change how clonotypes are shared among donors. Among a few donors, about 4.6% of naive CD4 clonotypes were found in common.

The CDR3 contains 15 residues. Germline CDR1 reads SGHNT; CDR2 reads YYREEE (reference sequence). Trimming stripped 0 bases from V and 2 bases from J, with 8 bases between. Clones were sequenced by immunoSEQ multiplex PCR, and TCRdb holds only the in-frame ones, with some missing. The data contain under 1 million clones, around 92% of them singletons. Positive CCR7 selection of CD45RO-negative cells yielded the naive CD8 cells, and terminally differentiated effector memory CD45RA+ cells were excluded. With regard to this clone: Its antigen is unidentified.

This sequence was found in a man aged 30-40 years in good health. The rearrangement uses TRBV5-4 and TRBJ2-2; TRBD2 is a possible D gene (6 bases). Material for sequencing was naive CD8+ T cells sorted from blood. DNA of the CDR3: TGTGCCAGCAGCTTGGTGGGGGGTAACACCGGGGAGCTGTTTTTT. Translated: CASSLVGGNTGELFF.